This T cell receptor beta chain was captured by sequencing in a study of cytomegalovirus exposure and HLA in healthy donors. The study, taken as a whole, reports: Later on, an analysis showed TCR association rates differing by HLA locus, with DRB1 the most and HLA-C the fewest. In an earlier analysis, most TCR beta V segments were productive about 87% or about 30% of the time. As a later analysis showed, a missense DCLRE1C variant was linked to trimming of TCR beta V- and J-genes. TCR beta sequences reportedly predicted most subjects' HLA-A and HLA-B alleles accurately.

This clone has just one count. Its specificity is unknown. PCR amplification relied on 60 Vbeta primers (plus 13 Jbeta primers). This table comes from immunoSEQ multiplex PCR, and its TCRdb copy is limited to in-frame clones, with some not included. The sample carries under 200,000 clones, around 75% recorded once. CDR3 length: 15 amino acids. CDR1 and CDR2 from the germline V gene are MNHEY and SVGAGI. With V trimmed by 6 bases and J by 4 bases, 5 bases remained unmatched. Sequenced input: PBMCs. The genes are TRBV6-5 and TRBJ2-3; 12 bases line up with TRBD2. The receptor was derived from a woman younger than 45 in good health and CMV-seronegative. The CDR3 sequence: CASRASGRAADTQYF. CDR3 in DNA: TGTGCCAGCAGGGCTAGCGGGAGGGCCGCAGATACGCAGTATTTT.